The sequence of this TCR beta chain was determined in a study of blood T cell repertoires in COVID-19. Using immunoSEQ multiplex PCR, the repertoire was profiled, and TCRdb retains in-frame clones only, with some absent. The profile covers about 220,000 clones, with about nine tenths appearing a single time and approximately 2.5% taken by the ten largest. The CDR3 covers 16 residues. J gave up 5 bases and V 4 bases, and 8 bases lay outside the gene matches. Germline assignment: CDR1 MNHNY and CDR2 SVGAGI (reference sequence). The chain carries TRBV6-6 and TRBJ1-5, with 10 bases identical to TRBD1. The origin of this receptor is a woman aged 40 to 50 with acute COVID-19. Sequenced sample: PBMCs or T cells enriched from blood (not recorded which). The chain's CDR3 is CASSFSDRGGHQPQHF. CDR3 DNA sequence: TGTGCCAGCAGTTTTTCGGACAGGGGGGGCCATCAGCCCCAGCATTTT.